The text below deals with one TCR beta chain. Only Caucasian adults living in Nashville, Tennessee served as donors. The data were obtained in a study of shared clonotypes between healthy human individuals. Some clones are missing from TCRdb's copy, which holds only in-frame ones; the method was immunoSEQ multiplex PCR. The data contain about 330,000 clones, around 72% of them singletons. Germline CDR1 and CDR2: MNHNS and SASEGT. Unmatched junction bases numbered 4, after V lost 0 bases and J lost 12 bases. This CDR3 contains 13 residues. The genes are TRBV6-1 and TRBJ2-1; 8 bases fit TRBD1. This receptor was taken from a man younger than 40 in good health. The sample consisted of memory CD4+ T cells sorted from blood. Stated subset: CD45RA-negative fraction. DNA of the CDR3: TGTGCCAGCAGTGAAGCGAAAGGGACAGGGCAGTTCTTC. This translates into CASSEAKGTGQFF.